The 19 T cell receptor beta chains in this list originate from one sample, sequenced in a study of Graves' ophthalmopathy and Graves' hyperthyroidism. The sequenced template was RNA, covering the TCR beta CDR3 region. An initial RT-PCR round employing HTBI primers preceded a second-round multiplex PCR. TCRdb called the multiplex PCR reads again in MiXCR, with one record for every CDR3 protein. The table records roughly 500,000 distinct CDR3 sequences, approximately 15% of them present only once. Sequencing input: blood. The receptors were sampled from a woman aged 30 to 39 with Graves' ophthalmopathy.

This clonotype was counted between two and nine times. The chain has TRBV5-2 and TRBJ1-5. TRBV5-2 is a pseudogene locus. This CDR3 comprises 19 residues. The CDR3 nucleotides are TGTGCCAAACGGGTAGGGAGGGAGGTCGAACGGTATAGCAATCAGCCCCAGCATTTT. Residues: CAKRVGREVERYSNQPQHF.

This clonotype was detected ten times or more. The chain recombines TRBV6-1 with TRBJ2-5; D uncertain. The length of the CDR3 is 10 residues. V dropped 8 bases and J dropped 7 bases, with 8 bases sitting between them. Germline V lookup: CDR1 MNHNS, CDR2 SASEGT. CDR3: CASEEATQYF. In DNA form, the CDR3 reads TGTGCCAGCGAAGAGGCGACCCAGTACTTC.

The chain links TRBV4-2 to TRBJ2-5; 14 nucleotides agree with TRBD2. The junction had 4 bases not matched to a gene; V was cut back by 3 bases and J by 7 bases. Germline CDR1 LGHNA, CDR2 YNFKEQ. CDR3 length: 15 amino acids. The CDR3 DNA reads TGTGCCAGCAGCCAGGCCGGGACTAGCGGGGGGACCCAGTACTTC. It translates to CASSQAGTSGGTQYF.

This clonotype was seen repeatedly, ten times or more. J is TRBJ1-5 and V is TRBV6-1, with D perhaps matching TRBD1 (6 bases). This CDR3 is built from 15 residues. The germline V gene encodes CDR1 MNHNS and CDR2 SASEGT. V shed 5 bases and J shed 4 bases, with 15 bases lying between them. This chain's CDR3 is CASSPMDRRNQPQHF. As DNA, the CDR3 is TGTGCCAGCAGTCCAATGGACAGACGGAATCAGCCCCAGCATTTT.

This clonotype occurred many times. This chain connects TRBV19 to TRBJ2-3, with TRBD2 identical over 13 bases. V was clipped by 2 bases and J by 5 bases; unmatched bases: 10. The CDR3 runs 18 residues. Germline CDR1 is LNHDA and CDR2 is SQIVND (reference sequence). CDR3 DNA: TGTGCCAGTAGTATACGAGGTTCCGGGACTAGCGGGGAAGATACGCAGTATTTT. Protein product: CASSIRGSGTSGEDTQYF.

This clonotype was seen many times. The J gene is TRBJ1-2, the V gene TRBV19, with D unresolved. CDR1 is LNHDA, CDR2 SQIVND, per germline (reference sequence). Trimming stripped 1 base from V and 6 bases from J, with 9 bases between. The CDR3 covers 13 residues. CDR3 region: CASSIGEWNGYTF. The CDR3 DNA sequence: TGTGCCAGTAGTATAGGGGAGTGGAATGGCTACACCTTC.

This clonotype was recorded many times. J is TRBJ2-5 and V is TRBV28; 10 bases map to TRBD2. Trimming took 7 bases from V and 2 from J; bases not matched to a gene: 10. The CDR3 is 16 amino acids. In germline, CDR1 is MDHEN, CDR2 SYDVKM. The CDR3 spells CASIRASGRTQETQYF. CDR3 sequence (DNA): TGTGCCAGCATCCGGGCTAGCGGGAGAACGCAAGAGACCCAGTACTTC.

This clonotype was seen many times. The V and J genes are TRBV12-3 or TRBV12-4 and TRBJ1-5, with 7 bases lining up with TRBD1. The V gene end was trimmed by 8 bases and the J gene end by 1 base; junction bases not matched to a gene: 5. The CDR3 consists of 14 residues. The CDR3 coding sequence is TGTGCCAGCGGGTACAGGGGAAGCAATCAGCCCCAGCATTTT. Translated, it gives CASGYRGSNQPQHF.

This clonotype was observed at least ten times. This chain links TRBV4-2 with TRBJ2-7; tentatively, D is TRBD2 (6 bases). Deletions cut 0 bases from V and 2 bases from J, with 11 bases between. Germline assignment: CDR1 LGHNA and CDR2 YNFKEQ. The CDR3 is 15 amino acids. The CDR3 DNA is TGTGCCAGCAGCCAAGAACGGGACTTAACCTACGAGCAGTACTTC. Its translation is CASSQERDLTYEQYF.

The table lists this clonotype with many counts. The gene calls are TRBV29-1 and TRBJ1-5, with TRBD1 matching 8 bases. This CDR3 contains 14 residues. Germline values: CDR1 SQVTM, CDR2 ANQGSEA. V lost 7 bases and J lost 0; bases outside the gene matches: 5. CDR3: CSARTGTSNQPQHF. Written as DNA, the CDR3 is TGCAGCGCAAGGACAGGGACTAGCAATCAGCCCCAGCATTTT.

This clonotype was observed many times. The V call is TRBV10-2, the J call TRBJ2-7; the D gene is possibly TRBD1 (5 bases). The CDR3 has 14 residues. V was trimmed by 5 bases and J by 7 bases, leaving 18 bases between them. Germline CDR1 is WSHSY and CDR2 is SAAADI. The CDR3 nucleotides read TGCGCCAGCAGTCAATGGGCCAGGGTGTCAGAGCAGTACTTC. Translation gives CASSQWARVSEQYF.

This clonotype was seen at least ten times. The chain carries TRBV5-5 and TRBJ1-1, with D unclear. The CDR3 length is 15 residues. Germline CDR1 is SGHKS and CDR2 is YYEKEE (reference sequence). Trimming stripped 4 bases from V and 2 bases from J, with 15 bases between. CDR3 amino acids: CASSLRDMGNTEAFF. Written as DNA, the CDR3 is TGTGCCAGCAGCCTAAGGGATATGGGTAACACTGAAGCTTTCTTT.

Concerning this clonotype itself: A much larger clone differs by one base, so this may be a read error. The chain carries TRBV20-1 and TRBJ1-1, with 7 bases fitting TRBD1. This CDR3 is 13 amino acids long. CDR1 and CDR2 from the germline V gene are DFQATT and SNEGSKA (reference sequence). The CDR3 spells CRLIGTANTEAFF. Written as DNA, the CDR3 is TGCCGTCTCATCGGGACAGCGAACACTGAAGCTTTCTTT.

V is TRBV27 and J is TRBJ1-2; 7 bases agree with TRBD1. The CDR3 spans 15 residues. V shed 6 bases and J 4 bases; nucleotides not matched to a gene: 11. The V gene's germline CDR1 is MNHEY and CDR2 SMNVEV (reference sequence). The CDR3 reads CASRPRQGLVYGYTF. CDR3 bases: TGTGCCAGCAGACCCCGACAGGGTCTCGTCTATGGCTACACCTTC.

This clonotype was detected many times. The rearrangement uses TRBV27 and TRBJ1-2, with 10 positions matching TRBD1. The germline CDR1 and CDR2 sequences are MNHEY and SMNVEV (reference sequence). CDR3 length equals 16 residues. Germline trimming cut 5 bases from V and 2 bases from J; bases unmatched to any gene: 8. In DNA, the CDR3 is TGTGCCAGCAGTGCTCTTTGGACAGGGGGGAACTATGGCTACACCTTC. Protein product: CASSALWTGGNYGYTF.

This clonotype was detected ten times or more. The chain is built from TRBV9 and TRBJ1-2; possible D gene TRBD1, 5 bases. Per germline, CDR1 SGDLS and CDR2 YYNGEE. V was cut by 3 bases and J by 5 bases, with 20 bases left in between. The CDR3 runs to 16 residues. CDR3 nucleotides: TGTGCCAGCAGCGGCGCTAAGAAAGGGGCAGCTTATGGCTACACCTTC. Translation gives CASSGAKKGAAYGYTF.

There are many counts of this clonotype. The gene calls are TRBV19 and TRBJ2-2; weak D call: TRBD1 (5 bases). Germline values: CDR1 LNHDA, CDR2 SQIVND (reference sequence). Trimming stripped 7 bases from V and 6 bases from J, with 12 bases between. The CDR3 has 13 residues. This CDR3 reads CASMGPGPGELFF. The CDR3 bases are TGTGCCAGTATGGGGCCGGGCCCCGGGGAGCTGTTTTTT.

Worth noting for this clonotype: A read error is possible here, since a much larger clone lies one base away. V gene TRBV6-5 combines with J gene TRBJ1-6; D unclear. The CDR3 has 11 amino acids. V lost 2 bases, J lost 8 bases, and 1 base lay in between. In germline, CDR1 is MNHEY, CDR2 SVGAGI. CDR3 sequence (DNA): TGTGCCAGCAGTTACCATTCACCCCTCCACTTT. Amino acids: CASSYHSPLHF.

The rearrangement links TRBV12-3 or TRBV12-4 to TRBJ2-2; D possibly corresponds to TRBD1 (6 bases). Trimming shortened V by 5 bases and J by 0 bases, and 13 bases separated the two germline ends. CDR3 length: 16 amino acids. For the CDR3, the DNA is TGTGCCAGCAGTCCGCCGACAGGAGCGAACACCGGGGAGCTGTTTTTT. Amino acid sequence: CASSPPTGANTGELFF.